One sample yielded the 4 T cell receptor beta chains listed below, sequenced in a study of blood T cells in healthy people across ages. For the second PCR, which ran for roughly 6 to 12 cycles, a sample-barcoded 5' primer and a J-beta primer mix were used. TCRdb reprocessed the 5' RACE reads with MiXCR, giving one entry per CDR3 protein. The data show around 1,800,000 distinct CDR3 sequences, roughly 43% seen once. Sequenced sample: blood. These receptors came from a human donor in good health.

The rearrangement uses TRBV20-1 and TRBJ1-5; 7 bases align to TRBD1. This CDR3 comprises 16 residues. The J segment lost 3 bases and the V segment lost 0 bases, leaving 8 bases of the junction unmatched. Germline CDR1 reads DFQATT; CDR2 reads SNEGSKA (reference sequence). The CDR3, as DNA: TGCAGTGCTAGAGATTCGGCAGGGGGGAACAATCAGCCCCAGCATTTT. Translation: CSARDSAGGNNQPQHF.

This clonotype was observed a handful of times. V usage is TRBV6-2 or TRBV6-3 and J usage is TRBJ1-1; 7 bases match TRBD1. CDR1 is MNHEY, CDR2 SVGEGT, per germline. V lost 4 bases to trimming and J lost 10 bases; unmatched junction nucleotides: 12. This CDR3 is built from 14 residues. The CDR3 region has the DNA TGTGCCAGCAGTTCTCCCGACAGGGTGATGGGAGCTTTCTTT. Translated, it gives CASSSPDRVMGAFF.

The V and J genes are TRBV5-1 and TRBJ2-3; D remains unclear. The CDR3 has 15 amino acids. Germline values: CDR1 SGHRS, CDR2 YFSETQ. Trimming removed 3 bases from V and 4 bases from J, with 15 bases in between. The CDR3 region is CASSSETARPDTQYF. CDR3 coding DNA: TGCGCCAGCAGCTCTGAAACGGCCAGACCAGATACGCAGTATTTT.

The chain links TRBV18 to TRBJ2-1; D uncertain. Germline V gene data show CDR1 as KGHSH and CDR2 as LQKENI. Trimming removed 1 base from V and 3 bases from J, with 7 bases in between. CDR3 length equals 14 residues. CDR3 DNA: TGTGCCAGCTCACCACGACCTAACTACAATGAGCAGTTCTTC. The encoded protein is CASSPRPNYNEQFF.